This entry describes one T cell receptor (beta chain). Antigen unknown. These data come from a study of cytomegalovirus exposure and HLA in healthy donors. Study-level results: In vitro data verified a few CMV-associated chains as specific for CMV antigens. Researchers reportedly found TCR beta sequences accurately predicted most subjects' HLA-A and HLA-B alleles.

Germline V gene sequence: CDR1 SGHNT, CDR2 YENEEA. Germline trimming cut 5 bases from V and 0 bases from J; bases unmatched to any gene: 3. The CDR3 spans 15 residues. 13 Jbeta primers and 60 Vbeta primers were used for the PCR. Libraries were prepared by immunoSEQ multiplex PCR; TCRdb keeps only in-frame clonotypes and omits some of them. In the table there are about 160,000 clones, over 70% of which are singletons. The specimen sequenced was PBMCs. This sequence originates from a woman between 40 and 50 years old in good health and CMV-seropositive. The rearrangement joins TRBV11-3 to TRBJ2-1, with 8 bases that match TRBD2. The CDR3 DNA reads as TGTGCCAGCAGCCGTAGCGGGGACTCCTACAATGAGCAGTTCTTC. This translates into CASSRSGDSYNEQFF.